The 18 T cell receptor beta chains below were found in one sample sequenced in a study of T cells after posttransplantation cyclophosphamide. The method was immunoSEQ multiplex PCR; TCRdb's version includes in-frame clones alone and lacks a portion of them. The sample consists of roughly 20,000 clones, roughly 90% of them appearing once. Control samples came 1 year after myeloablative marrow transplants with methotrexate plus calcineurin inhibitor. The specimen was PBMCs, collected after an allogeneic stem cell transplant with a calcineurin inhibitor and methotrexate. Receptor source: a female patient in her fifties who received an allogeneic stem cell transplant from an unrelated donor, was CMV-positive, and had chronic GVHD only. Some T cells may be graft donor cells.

The CDR3 loop reads CASSSPTGSGANVLTF. CDR3 coding DNA: TGTGCCAGCAGCTCCCCGACAGGGAGTGGGGCCAACGTCCTGACTTTC. V and J are TRBV7-2 and TRBJ2-6; TRBD1 agrees at 7 bases. With 4 bases clipped from V and 3 bases from J, the junction kept 6 bases outside the gene matches. The CDR3 has 16 amino acids. Germline V gene sequence: CDR1 SGHTA, CDR2 FQGNSA.

DNA of the CDR3: TGTGCCAGCAGCAGGGACAGCAATTCACCCCTCCACTTT. This codes for CASSRDSNSPLHF. The genes are TRBV2 and TRBJ1-6, with 7 positions matching TRBD1. Germline loops: CDR1 SNHLY, CDR2 FYNNEI. The ends lost 6 bases at V and 7 bases at J; junction bases unmatched: 3. The CDR3 has 13 residues.

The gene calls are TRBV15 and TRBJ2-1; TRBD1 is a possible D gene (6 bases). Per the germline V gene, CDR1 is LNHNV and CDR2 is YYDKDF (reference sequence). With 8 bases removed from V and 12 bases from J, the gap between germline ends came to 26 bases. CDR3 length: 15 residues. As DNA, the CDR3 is TGTGCCACCGGGGTAACCAGGACAGTGCTACTCCGGCAGTTCTTC. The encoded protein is CATGVTRTVLLRQFF. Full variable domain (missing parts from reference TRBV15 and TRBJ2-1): DAMVIQNPRYQVTQFGKPVTLSCSQTLNHNVMYWYQQKSSQAPKLLFHYYDKDFNNEADTPDNFQSRRPNTSFCFLDIRSPGLGDTAMYLCATGVTRTVLLRQFFGPGTRLTVL.

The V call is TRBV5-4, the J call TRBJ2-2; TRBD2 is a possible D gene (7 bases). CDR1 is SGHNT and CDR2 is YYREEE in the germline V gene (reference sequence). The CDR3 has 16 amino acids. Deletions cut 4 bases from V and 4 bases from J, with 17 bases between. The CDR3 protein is CASSPGRGSGTGELFF. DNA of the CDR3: TGTGCCAGCAGCCCGGGGAGGGGGTCGGGCACCGGGGAGCTGTTTTTT.

CDR3 DNA: TGTGCCAGCAGCCCGGGACAGGATAATGAAAAACTGTTTTTT. Amino acids: CASSPGQDNEKLFF. The chain employs TRBV7-9 and TRBJ1-4; 8 nucleotides match TRBD1. The CDR3 runs 14 residues. The ends lost 5 bases at V and 4 bases at J; junction bases unmatched: 3. From germline, CDR1 is SEHNR and CDR2 FQNEAQ (reference sequence).

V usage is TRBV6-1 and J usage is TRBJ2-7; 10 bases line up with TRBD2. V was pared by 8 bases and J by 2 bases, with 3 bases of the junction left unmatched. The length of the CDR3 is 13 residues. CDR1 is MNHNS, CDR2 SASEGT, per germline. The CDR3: CASSSGRAYEQYF. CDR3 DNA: TGTGCCAGCTCCAGCGGGAGGGCCTACGAGCAGTACTTC.

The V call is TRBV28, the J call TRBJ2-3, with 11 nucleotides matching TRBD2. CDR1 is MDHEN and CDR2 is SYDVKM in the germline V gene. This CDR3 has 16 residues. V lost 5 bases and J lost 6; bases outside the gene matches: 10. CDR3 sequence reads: CASSLLTSGSRDTQYF. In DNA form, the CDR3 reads TGTGCCAGCAGTCTACTTACTAGCGGGAGTAGGGATACGCAGTATTTT.

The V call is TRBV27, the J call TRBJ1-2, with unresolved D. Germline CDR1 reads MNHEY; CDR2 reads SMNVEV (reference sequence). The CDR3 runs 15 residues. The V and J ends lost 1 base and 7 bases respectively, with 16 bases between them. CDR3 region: CASSLLSGLQSGYTF. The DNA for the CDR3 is TGTGCCAGCAGTTTATTATCTGGACTCCAATCTGGCTACACCTTC.

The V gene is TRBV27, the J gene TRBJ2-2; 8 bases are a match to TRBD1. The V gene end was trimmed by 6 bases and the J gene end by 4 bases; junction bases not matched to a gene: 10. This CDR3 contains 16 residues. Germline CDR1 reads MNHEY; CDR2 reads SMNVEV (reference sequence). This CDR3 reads CASSPDRGIGTGELFF. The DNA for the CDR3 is TGTGCCAGCAGCCCTGACAGGGGCATCGGCACCGGGGAGCTGTTTTTT.

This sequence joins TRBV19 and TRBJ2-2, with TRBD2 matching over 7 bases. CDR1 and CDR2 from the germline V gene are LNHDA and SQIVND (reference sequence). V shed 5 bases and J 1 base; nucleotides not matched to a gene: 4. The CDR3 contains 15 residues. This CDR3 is CASSFGGRNTGELFF. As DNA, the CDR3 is TGTGCCAGTAGTTTCGGCGGGAGGAACACCGGGGAGCTGTTTTTT.

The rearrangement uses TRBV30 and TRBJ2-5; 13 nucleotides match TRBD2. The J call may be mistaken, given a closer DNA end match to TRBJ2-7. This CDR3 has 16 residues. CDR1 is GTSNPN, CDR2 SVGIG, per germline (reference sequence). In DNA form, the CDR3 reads TGTGCCTGGAAAGGACTAGCGGGAGATATAGGTAACGAGCAGTACTTC. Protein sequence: CAWKGLAGDIGNEQYF.

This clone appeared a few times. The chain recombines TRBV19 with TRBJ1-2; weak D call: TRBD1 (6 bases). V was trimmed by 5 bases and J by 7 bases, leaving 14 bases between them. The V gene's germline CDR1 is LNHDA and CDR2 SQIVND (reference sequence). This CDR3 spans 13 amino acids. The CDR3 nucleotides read TGTGCCAGTAGTGCGGGGGGGCGAAGTGGCTACACCTTC. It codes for CASSAGGRSGYTF.

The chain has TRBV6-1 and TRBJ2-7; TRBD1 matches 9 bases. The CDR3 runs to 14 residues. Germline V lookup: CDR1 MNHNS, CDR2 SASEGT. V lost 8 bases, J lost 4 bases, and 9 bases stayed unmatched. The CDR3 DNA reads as TGTGCCAGCGGAGGGACAGGGCTAGGGTACGAGCAGTACTTC. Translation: CASGGTGLGYEQYF.

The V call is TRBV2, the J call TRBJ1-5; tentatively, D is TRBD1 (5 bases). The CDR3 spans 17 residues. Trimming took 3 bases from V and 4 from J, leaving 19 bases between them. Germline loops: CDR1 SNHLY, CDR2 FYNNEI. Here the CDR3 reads CASSESLGMSGNQPQHF. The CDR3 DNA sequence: TGTGCCAGCAGTGAGTCCCTCGGTATGTCAGGGAATCAGCCCCAGCATTTT.

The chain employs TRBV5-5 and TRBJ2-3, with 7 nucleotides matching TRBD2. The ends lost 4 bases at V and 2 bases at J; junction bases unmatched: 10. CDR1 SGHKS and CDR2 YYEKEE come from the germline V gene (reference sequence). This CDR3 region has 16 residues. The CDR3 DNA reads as TGTGCCAGCAGCACCTCGGCTAGCGGACTCACAGATACGCAGTATTTT. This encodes CASSTSASGLTDTQYF.

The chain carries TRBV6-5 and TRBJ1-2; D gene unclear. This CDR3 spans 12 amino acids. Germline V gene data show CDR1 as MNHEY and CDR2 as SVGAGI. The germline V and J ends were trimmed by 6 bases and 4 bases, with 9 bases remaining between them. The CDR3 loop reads CASSPEIYGYTF. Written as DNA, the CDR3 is TGTGCCAGCAGCCCCGAGATCTATGGCTACACCTTC.

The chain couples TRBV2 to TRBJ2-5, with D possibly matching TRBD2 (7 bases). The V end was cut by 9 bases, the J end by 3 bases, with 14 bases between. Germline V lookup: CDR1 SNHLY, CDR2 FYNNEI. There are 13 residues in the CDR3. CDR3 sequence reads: CARGGAAEETQYF. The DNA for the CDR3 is TGTGCCAGGGGGGGGGCAGCTGAAGAGACCCAGTACTTC.

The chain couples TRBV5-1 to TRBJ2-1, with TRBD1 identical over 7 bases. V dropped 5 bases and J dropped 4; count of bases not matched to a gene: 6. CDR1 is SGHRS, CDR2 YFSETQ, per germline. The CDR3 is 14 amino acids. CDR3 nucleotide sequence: TGCGCCAGCAGATCCGGGACAGTGTACAATGAGCAGTTCTTC. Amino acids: CASRSGTVYNEQFF.